These 21 T cell receptor beta chains were all obtained from the same sample, sequenced in a study of T cells in Graves' hyperthyroidism and ophthalmopathy. The investigators amplified TCR beta CDR3 regions from RNA transcripts. The study used the HTBI primer set for a first-round RT-PCR of the TCR CDR3. TCRdb used MiXCR to reprocess the multiplex PCR reads, holding one entry per CDR3 protein. The sample has roughly 300,000 distinct CDR3 sequences; less than 30% are singletons. The sample was blood. Receptors originate from a man aged 40-55 years with Graves' hyperthyroidism that later progressed to Graves' ophthalmopathy.

This clonotype was recorded at least ten times. The CDR3 loop reads CASSPGGTGISSNQPQHF. The CDR3 nucleotides are TGTGCCAGCAGCCCGGGCGGGACAGGGATTAGTAGCAATCAGCCCCAGCATTTT. The chain is built from TRBV9 and TRBJ1-5; 9 bases fit TRBD1. The V gene end was trimmed by 4 bases and the J gene end by 0 bases; junction bases not matched to a gene: 11. The CDR3 contains 18 residues. CDR1 and CDR2 from the germline V gene are SGDLS and YYNGEE.

The V and J genes are TRBV6-5 and TRBJ2-7, with 8 bases lining up with TRBD1. The CDR3 contains 14 residues. The V segment lost 4 bases and the J segment 2 bases; nucleotides outside the gene matches: 4. CDR1 is MNHEY and CDR2 is SVGAGI in the germline V gene. As DNA, the CDR3 is TGTGCCAGCAGTTTGGGACAGGATGCCTACGAGCAGTACTTC. This sequence encodes CASSLGQDAYEQYF.

This clonotype came up many times. The rearrangement joins TRBV2 to TRBJ2-2; 10 nucleotides agree with TRBD1. Looked up from germline, CDR1 is SNHLY and CDR2 is FYNNEI. There are 15 residues in the CDR3. J lost 4 bases, V lost 8 bases, and 7 bases had no gene match. The CDR3 nucleotides read TGTGCCAGCCGAAGGGACAGGGGTTCCACCGGGGAGCTGTTTTTT. This gives the protein CASRRDRGSTGELFF.

J is TRBJ1-1 and V is TRBV6-5, with D possibly matching TRBD1 (6 bases). The V end lost 1 base, the J end lost 4 bases, and 10 bases lay between the germline ends. This CDR3 has 14 residues. The V gene's germline CDR1 is MNHEY and CDR2 SVGAGI. The CDR3 protein is CASSYYTGSTEAFF. The CDR3 DNA follows: TGTGCCAGCAGTTACTACACAGGGTCCACTGAAGCTTTCTTT.

This clonotype was seen many times. The chain recombines TRBV7-9 with TRBJ1-1; no definite D call. The germline V and J ends were trimmed by 1 base and 5 bases, with 14 bases remaining between them. This CDR3 is 15 amino acids long. The V gene's germline CDR1 is SEHNR and CDR2 FQNEAQ (reference sequence). The CDR3 is CASSLVAGVSTEAFF. The CDR3 coding sequence is TGTGCCAGCAGCTTAGTGGCCGGGGTTTCGACTGAAGCTTTCTTT.

This clonotype has at least ten counts. The chain is built from TRBV5-1 and TRBJ2-7, with 9 bases identical to TRBD2. The CDR3 consists of 15 residues. J gave up 2 bases and V 4 bases, and 7 bases lay outside the gene matches. Germline V gene lookup returns CDR1 SGHRS and CDR2 YFSETQ. The CDR3 reads CASSVAVAGAYEQYF. DNA for the CDR3: TGCGCCAGCAGCGTTGCAGTAGCGGGGGCCTACGAGCAGTACTTC.

This clonotype has at least ten counts. A read error may produce the germline difference seen at one junction end. The chain links TRBV20-1 to TRBJ2-7; 8 positions match TRBD1. Germline V gene data show CDR1 as DFQATT and CDR2 as SNEGSKA (reference sequence). The CDR3 covers 13 residues. The CDR3 protein is CSAGEGQVYEQYF. The CDR3 region has the DNA TGCAGTGCTGGAGAGGGACAGGTATACGAGCAGTACTTC.

The chain joins TRBV5-1 to TRBJ2-5; no firm D call. From germline, CDR1 is SGHRS and CDR2 YFSETQ. Trimming stripped 4 bases from V and 3 bases from J, with 4 bases between. The CDR3 length is 11 residues. CDR3 nucleotide sequence: TGCGCCAGCAGCGCGAAAGAGACCCAGTACTTC. Protein sequence: CASSAKETQYF.

The V and J genes are TRBV15 and TRBJ2-1; 14 positions match TRBD2. The CDR3 loop spans 17 amino acids. The V segment lost 5 bases and the J segment 0 bases; nucleotides outside the gene matches: 3. Germline-derived CDR1 and CDR2 are LNHNV and YYDKDF (reference sequence). CDR3 nucleotide sequence: TGTGCCACCAGCCCCGGGACTAGCGGGAGCTCCTACAATGAGCAGTTCTTC. Its protein product is CATSPGTSGSSYNEQFF. The whole variable domain, filled in from reference TRBV15 and TRBJ2-1, reads DAMVIQNPRYQVTQFGKPVTLSCSQTLNHNVMYWYQQKSSQAPKLLFHYYDKDFNNEADTPDNFQSRRPNTSFCFLDIRSPGLGDTAMYLCATSPGTSGSSYNEQFFGPGTRLTVL.

This clonotype has only a few counts. The chain joins TRBV20-1 to TRBJ2-5, with a weak D call TRBD2 (7 bases). Germline V gene lookup returns CDR1 DFQATT and CDR2 SNEGSKA (reference sequence). With 6 bases removed from V and 5 bases from J, the gap between germline ends came to 19 bases. The CDR3 has 14 residues. The CDR3 is CSATVGGPSETQYF. The CDR3 DNA sequence: TGCAGTGCCACGGTGGGGGGGCCGTCGGAGACCCAGTACTTC.

This clonotype was counted many times. This rearrangement joins TRBV5-1 to TRBJ2-7, with D unresolved. The germline V and J ends were trimmed by 4 bases and 0 bases, with 5 bases remaining between them. The CDR3 has 12 residues. CDR1 SGHRS and CDR2 YFSETQ come from the germline V gene. Written as DNA, the CDR3 is TGCGCCAGCAGCCAAAACTCCTACGAGCAGTACTTC. It encodes CASSQNSYEQYF.

This clonotype was counted many times. This chain links TRBV7-8 with TRBJ2-2, with D perhaps matching TRBD1 (5 bases). CDR3 length: 17 residues. CDR1 and CDR2 (germline): SGHVS, FQNEAQ. V dropped 3 bases and J dropped 6 bases, with 20 bases sitting between them. For the CDR3, the DNA is TGTGCCAGCAGCTTTCATCGCCTCCAGGGTGGGTCCGGGGAGCTGTTTTTT. It encodes CASSFHRLQGGSGELFF.

This clonotype was counted many times. This chain connects TRBV6-1 to TRBJ2-5; possibly TRBD1 for D (5 bases). This CDR3 contains 11 residues. V lost 7 bases to trimming and J lost 5 bases, with 8 bases between them. CDR1 is MNHNS and CDR2 is SASEGT in the germline V gene. CDR3 DNA sequence: TGTGCCAGCACCCCAGGGGAGACCCAGTACTTC. Translated: CASTPGETQYF.

Only a few counts were recorded for this clonotype. This chain joins TRBV6-1 and TRBJ1-5; D remains ambiguous. Deletions cut 6 bases from V and 0 bases from J, with 15 bases between. CDR1 and CDR2 (germline): MNHNS, SASEGT. The CDR3 sequence is 16 residues long. In DNA form, the CDR3 reads TGTGCCAGCAGCCCAGGACGAGGGTTTAGCAATCAGCCCCAGCATTTT. Translating gives CASSPGRGFSNQPQHF.

This clonotype was observed many times. The V gene is TRBV6-2 or TRBV6-3, the J gene TRBJ1-1; 9 nucleotides agree with TRBD1. The CDR3 is made up of 14 amino acids. Per germline, CDR1 MNHEY and CDR2 SVGEGT. J gave up 5 bases and V 6 bases, and 7 bases lay outside the gene matches. The CDR3, as DNA: TGTGCCAGCAGAAGGACAGGGGAGTGGACTGAAGCTTTCTTT. Amino acid sequence: CASRRTGEWTEAFF.

This clonotype has at least ten counts. The rearrangement uses TRBV6-1 and TRBJ2-4; D is ambiguous. Per germline, CDR1 MNHNS and CDR2 SASEGT. Trimming stripped 6 bases from V and 0 bases from J, with 6 bases between. This CDR3 spans 13 amino acids. The CDR3 DNA follows: TGTGCCAGCAGCAAAGTAGCCAAAAACATTCAGTACTTC. Translating it yields CASSKVAKNIQYF.

This clonotype was observed a single time. V usage is TRBV12-3 or TRBV12-4 and J usage is TRBJ1-5, with 7 positions matching TRBD1. This CDR3 comprises 15 residues. V gave up 4 bases and J gave up 7 bases; unmatched junction bases: 10. The CDR3 protein is CASSSTGSGRQPQHF. The CDR3 nucleotides are TGTGCCAGCAGTTCGACAGGGTCGGGGCGGCAGCCCCAGCATTTT.

In this sample, this clonotype turned up many times. V gene TRBV20-1 combines with J gene TRBJ2-7, with TRBD2 matching over 10 bases. Germline V gene sequence: CDR1 DFQATT, CDR2 SNEGSKA (reference sequence). There are 14 residues in the CDR3. V lost 5 bases and J lost 3; bases outside the gene matches: 7. CDR3 region: CSAPPLAGDYEQYF. The CDR3 DNA reads TGCAGTGCTCCGCCGCTAGCGGGGGACTACGAGCAGTACTTC.

This clonotype was seen more than once but under ten times. The chain recombines TRBV20-1 with TRBJ2-7, with D perhaps matching TRBD2 (5 bases). The CDR3 consists of 14 residues. Germline assignment: CDR1 DFQATT and CDR2 SNEGSKA (reference sequence). Trimming removed 6 bases from V and 4 bases from J, with 19 bases in between. CDR3 nucleotides: TGCAGTGCCATTGACTGGGAGTGGTGGTACGAGCAGTACTTC. It specifies CSAIDWEWWYEQYF.

The V and J genes are TRBV6-2 or TRBV6-3 and TRBJ2-5; maybe TRBD1 (5 bases). This CDR3 is built from 17 residues. The V end lost 0 bases, the J end lost 0 bases, and 14 bases lay between the germline ends. Germline values: CDR1 MNHEY, CDR2 SVGEGT. The CDR3 coding sequence is TGTGCCAGCAGTTACTCTGGTACAGGACCGTACCAAGAGACCCAGTACTTC. It encodes CASSYSGTGPYQETQYF.

In this sample, this clonotype turned up many times. The rearrangement links TRBV29-1 to TRBJ2-7, with D tentatively TRBD2 (5 bases). Germline CDR1 SQVTM, CDR2 ANQGSEA. The V gene lost 6 bases and the J gene lost 2 bases, with 11 bases spanning the gap. This CDR3 is built from 12 residues. CDR3 sequence reads: CSVIASPYEQYF. The CDR3 nucleotides are TGCAGCGTAATAGCGAGCCCCTACGAGCAGTACTTC.